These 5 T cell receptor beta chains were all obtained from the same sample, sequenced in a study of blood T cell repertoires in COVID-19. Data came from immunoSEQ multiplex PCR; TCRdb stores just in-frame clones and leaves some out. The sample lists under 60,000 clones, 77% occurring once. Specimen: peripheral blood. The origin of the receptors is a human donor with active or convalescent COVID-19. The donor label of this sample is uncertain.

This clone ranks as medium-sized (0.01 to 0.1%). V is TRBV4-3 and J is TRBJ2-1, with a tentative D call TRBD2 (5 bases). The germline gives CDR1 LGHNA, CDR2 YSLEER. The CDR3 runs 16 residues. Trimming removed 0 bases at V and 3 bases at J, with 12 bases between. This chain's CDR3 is CASSQDSGVNYNEQFF. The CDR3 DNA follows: TGCGCCAGCAGCCAAGATTCCGGGGTTAACTACAATGAGCAGTTCTTC.

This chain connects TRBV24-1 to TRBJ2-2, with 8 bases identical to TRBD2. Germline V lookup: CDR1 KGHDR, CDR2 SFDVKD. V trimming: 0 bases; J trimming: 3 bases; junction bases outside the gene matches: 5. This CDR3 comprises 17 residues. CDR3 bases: TGTGCCACCAGTGATTTGTGGAGCGGGAGTGACACCGGGGAGCTGTTTTTT. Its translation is CATSDLWSGSDTGELFF.

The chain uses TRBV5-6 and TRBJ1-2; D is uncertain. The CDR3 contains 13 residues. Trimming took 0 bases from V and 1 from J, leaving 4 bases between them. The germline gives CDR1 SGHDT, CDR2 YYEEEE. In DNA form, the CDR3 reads TGTGCCAGCAGCTTGGACAGTAACTATGGCTACACCTTC. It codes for CASSLDSNYGYTF.

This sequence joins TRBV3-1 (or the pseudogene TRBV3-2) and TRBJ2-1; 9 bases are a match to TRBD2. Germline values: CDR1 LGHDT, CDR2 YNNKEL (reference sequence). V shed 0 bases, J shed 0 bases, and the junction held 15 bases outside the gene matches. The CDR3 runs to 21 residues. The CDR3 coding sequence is TGTGCCAGCAGCCAAGAGCTGGGGGGTGTAGCGGGAGCACGCTCCTACAATGAGCAGTTCTTC. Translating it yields CASSQELGGVAGARSYNEQFF.

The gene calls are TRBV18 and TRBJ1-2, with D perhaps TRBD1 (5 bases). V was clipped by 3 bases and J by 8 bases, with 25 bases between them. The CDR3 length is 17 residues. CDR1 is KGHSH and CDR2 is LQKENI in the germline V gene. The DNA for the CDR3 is TGTGCCAGCTCACCTCCTGGAGGGGCCGATGTTAAGAGGGGCTACACCTTC. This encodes CASSPPGGADVKRGYTF.